This T cell receptor (beta chain) is from a study of cytomegalovirus exposure and HLA in healthy donors. The germline gives CDR1 SGHKS, CDR2 YYEKEE (reference sequence). This CDR3 has 18 residues. The V end was cut by 4 bases, the J end by 7 bases, with 24 bases between. Primers included in the PCR were 60 Vbeta and 13 Jbeta primers. Measured with immunoSEQ multiplex PCR; TCRdb has only the in-frame clones, and not every one. The sample contains about 110,000 clones, about 78% of which appear only once. The specimen was PBMCs. The chain has TRBV5-5 and TRBJ1-6; D is perhaps TRBD1 (6 bases). This TCR derives from a woman aged 40-49 years in good health and CMV-seropositive. CDR3 region: CASSLPQGYNPLNSPLHF. The CDR3 region has the DNA TGTGCCAGCAGCCTCCCCCAGGGGTATAATCCTTTGAATTCACCCCTCCACTTT. The full variable domain, with the rest looked up from reference TRBV5-5 and TRBJ1-6, is DAGVTQSPTHLIKTRGQQVTLRCSPISGHKSVSWYQQVLGQGPQFIFQYYEKEERGRGNFPDRFSARQFPNYSSELNVNALLLGDSALYLCASSLPQGYNPLNSPLHFGNGTRLTVT.